This T cell receptor beta chain stems from a study of blood T cell repertoires in COVID-19. Looking at the study overall: Sites in the United States, Italy and Spain provided acute and convalescent COVID-19 samples. PBMCs, B-cell-depleted T cells, or T cells provided the cDNA or gDNA that made up the material.

Original data processing: From reference gene primer amplification, estimates of nucleated cell counts were derived. Clones were sequenced by immunoSEQ multiplex PCR, and TCRdb holds only the in-frame ones, with some missing. The D gene and trimming were derived from the DNA, and the V and J assignments and clone size from that table. This sample has about 280,000 clones, with about 85% found just once. The CDR3 has 13 amino acids. Germline assignment: CDR1 SGHTA and CDR2 FQGNSA. Between the trimmed V and J ends, which lost 5 bases and 6 bases, there was a span of 11 bases. The source is a human donor in a cohort sampled during active COVID-19. V is TRBV7-2 and J is TRBJ2-1; D not certain. Sequencing was done on a sample of peripheral blood. Here the CDR3 reads CASSARLGNEQFF. CDR3 nucleotide sequence: TGTGCCAGCAGCGCCAGACTTGGCAATGAGCAGTTCTTC.